These 29 T cell receptor beta chains originate from one sample sequenced in a study of a mutant IDH1 vaccine in newly diagnosed glioma (dated by TCRdb to the early 2020s). The time point label corresponds to: week 23, last vaccination. Each vaccine dose was 300 ug of a 20-mer mutant IDH1 peptide in Montanide, given subcutaneously with topical imiquimod. The protocol used for the library was the immunoSEQ multiplex PCR assay. The clones in this table, taken by TCRdb from immuneACCESS, are in-frame only. Not every clone is retained; where verified, under half of the shortfall comes from an unresolved V gene, and the cause of the rest is unknown. Counted in this sample were around 11,000 clones; around 89% of them appeared once. The top ten constitute about 5.2% of the sample. The antigens for these receptors are not known. Here the sequenced sample was PBMCs, taken from a glioma patient whose treatment included an IDH1 peptide vaccine. The receptors derive from a woman aged 35 to 49 with glioma. Some clones in this sample may be carry-over from other donors' samples.

The V gene is TRBV2, the J gene TRBJ2-5; D could derive from TRBD1 or TRBD2 (6 bases each). V was clipped by 2 bases and J by 5 bases, with 15 bases between them. The CDR3 covers 15 residues. Germline V gives CDR1 SNHLY, CDR2 FYNNEI. This CDR3 is CASSERGGGQETQYF. As DNA, the CDR3 is TGTGCCAGCAGTGAACGGGGTGGGGGGCAGGAGACCCAGTACTTC. The full variable domain, its missing parts supplied by reference TRBV2 and TRBJ2-5, is EPEVTQTPSHQVTQMGQEVILRCVPISNHLYFYWYRQILGQKVEFLVSFYNNEISEKSEIFDDQFSVERPDGSNFTLKIRSTKLEDSAMYFCASSERGGGQETQYFGPGTRLLVL.

V usage is TRBV30 and J usage is TRBJ1-6; D remains unclear. This CDR3 is built from 17 residues. The germline V gene has CDR1 GTSNPN and CDR2 SVGIG (reference sequence). Trimming cost V 3 bases and J 6 bases, with 21 bases left between them. CDR3 protein: CAWRNPNLVSGNSPLHF. Written as DNA, the CDR3 is TGTGCCTGGAGGAACCCTAACCTGGTCTCTGGTAATTCACCCCTCCACTTT.

This clone has a handful of counts. The CDR3 region is CASSGTGEMNTEAFF. CDR3 coding DNA: TGTGCCAGCAGCGGTACAGGGGAAATGAACACTGAAGCTTTCTTT. The chain carries TRBV5-5 and TRBJ1-1, with 7 bases identical to TRBD1. This CDR3 contains 15 residues. Germline loops: CDR1 SGHKS, CDR2 YYEKEE (reference sequence). Trimming removed 4 bases from V and 0 bases from J; junction bases left unmatched: 6.

This clone has just a few counts. The chain recombines TRBV6-4 with TRBJ2-3; D is undetermined. V lost 0 bases and J lost 0, with 10 bases in between. The CDR3 is 16 residues long. Germline-derived CDR1 and CDR2 are MRHNA and SNTAGT. The CDR3 DNA sequence: TGTGCCAGCAGTGACTCCCACAGATCGAGCACAGATACGCAGTATTTT. Its translation: CASSDSHRSSTDTQYF.

The chain recombines TRBV6-1 with TRBJ1-5; 9 bases align to TRBD1. J gave up 7 bases and V 2 bases, and 6 bases lay outside the gene matches. CDR3 size: 15 residues. The germline gives CDR1 MNHNS, CDR2 SASEGT. For the CDR3, the DNA is TGTGCCAGCAGTGAACACAGGGGGCAAGGGCAGCCCCAGCATTTT. This codes for CASSEHRGQGQPQHF.

This clone has more than one count but fewer than ten. V gene TRBV30 combines with J gene TRBJ1-2; 8 bases map to TRBD1. V trimming: 2 bases; J trimming: 4 bases; junction bases outside the gene matches: 6. Per the germline V gene, CDR1 is GTSNPN and CDR2 is SVGIG (reference sequence). The CDR3 runs to 14 residues. In DNA, the CDR3 is TGTGCCTGGAGTTCCGGACAGGGTCCCTATGGCTACACCTTC. Translated: CAWSSGQGPYGYTF. Complete variable domain (other parts from reference TRBV30 and TRBJ1-2): SQTIHQWPATLVQPVGSPLSLECTVEGTSNPNLYWYRQAAGRGLQLLFYSVGIGQISSEVPQNLSASRPQDRQFILSSKKLLLSDSGFYLCAWSSGQGPYGYTFGSGTRLTVV.

The chain combines TRBV6-4 with TRBJ1-3; TRBD1 might be the D (6 bases). Between the trimmed V and J ends, which lost 6 bases and 0 bases, there was a span of 12 bases. The CDR3 is made up of 15 amino acids. The V gene's germline CDR1 is MRHNA and CDR2 SNTAGT. Here the CDR3 reads CASRRGTNSGNTIYF. For the CDR3, the DNA is TGTGCCAGCAGGAGGGGGACAAACTCTGGAAACACCATATATTTT.

V is TRBV7-9 and J is TRBJ2-1, with 7 nucleotides matching TRBD2. The length of the CDR3 is 14 residues. V trimming: 4 bases; J trimming: 4 bases; junction bases outside the gene matches: 4. Germline V gene sequence: CDR1 SEHNR, CDR2 FQNEAQ (reference sequence). This CDR3 is CASSSAGDYNEQFF. The CDR3 coding sequence is TGTGCCAGCAGCTCGGCGGGGGATTACAATGAGCAGTTCTTC.

This CDR3 is CASSLEVGVGGMNTEAFF. Here the CDR3 DNA reads TGTGCCAGCAGCTTGGAAGTAGGGGTGGGGGGTATGAACACTGAAGCTTTCTTT. V is TRBV5-6 and J is TRBJ1-1; maybe TRBD1 (5 bases). In germline, CDR1 is SGHDT, CDR2 YYEEEE. The CDR3 contains 18 residues. Deletions cut 0 bases from V and 0 bases from J, with 18 bases between.

The chain couples TRBV5-1 to TRBJ1-1, with TRBD1 matching 9 bases. The CDR3 loop spans 16 amino acids. Per the germline V gene, CDR1 is SGHRS and CDR2 is YFSETQ. The V segment lost 4 bases and the J segment 0 bases; nucleotides outside the gene matches: 7. CDR3 bases: TGCGCCAGCAGCCTGGGACAGGGCAACATGAACACTGAAGCTTTCTTT. Translation: CASSLGQGNMNTEAFF. Supplemented by reference TRBV5-1 and TRBJ1-1, the full variable domain reads KAGVTQTPRYLIKTRGQQVTLSCSPISGHRSVSWYQQTPGQGLQFLFEYFSETQRNKGNFPGRFSGRQFSNSRSEMNVSTLELGDSALYLCASSLGQGNMNTEAFFGQGTRLTVV.

The chain carries TRBV29-1 and TRBJ2-2; D call uncertain. Looked up from germline, CDR1 is SQVTM and CDR2 is ANQGSEA. This CDR3 comprises 13 residues. Trimming took 2 bases from V and 3 from J, leaving 7 bases between them. In DNA form, the CDR3 reads TGCAGCGTTGAAAGGCAGGACACCGGGGAGCTGTTTTTT. Amino acid sequence: CSVERQDTGELFF.

V is TRBV7-9 and J is TRBJ1-1; TRBD1 might be the D (5 bases). This CDR3 has 14 residues. Germline lookup yields CDR1 SEHNR and CDR2 FQNEAQ (reference sequence). Trimming cost V 2 bases and J 0 bases, with 7 bases left between them. The CDR3 coding sequence is TGTGCCAGCAGCTTACCAGGGTTGAACACTGAAGCTTTCTTT. Amino acids: CASSLPGLNTEAFF.

This rearrangement joins TRBV7-3 to TRBJ2-5; 8 bases align to TRBD2. Germline loops: CDR1 SGHTA, CDR2 FQGTGA. The CDR3 spans 19 residues. After removal of 2 bases from V and 3 bases from J, the junction contained 17 bases not matched to a gene. The CDR3 DNA is TGTGCCAGCAGCTTAGTTCCCCTGGGAGCTAGCGGGTTCGAAGAGACCCAGTACTTC. This translates into CASSLVPLGASGFEETQYF.

The chain carries TRBV18 and TRBJ2-3; tentative D call: TRBD2 (5 bases). This CDR3 contains 15 residues. Germline V gene data show CDR1 as KGHSH and CDR2 as LQKENI. The V end lost 3 bases, the J end lost 2 bases, and 12 bases lay between the germline ends. CDR3 bases: TGTGCCAGCTCACCGAGGCAGGAGGACACAGATACGCAGTATTTT. It yields the protein CASSPRQEDTDTQYF.

The chain couples TRBV28 to TRBJ1-5, with D uncertain. V was clipped by 6 bases and J by 0 bases, with 9 bases between them. Germline-derived CDR1 and CDR2 are MDHEN and SYDVKM. The CDR3 loop spans 14 amino acids. The CDR3 is CASSPDYSNQPQHF. CDR3 DNA sequence: TGTGCCAGCAGCCCCGATTATAGCAATCAGCCCCAGCATTTT.

In this sample, this clone turned up once. The rearrangement joins TRBV7-9 to TRBJ1-3, with D perhaps matching TRBD1 (5 bases). The germline V gene has CDR1 SEHNR and CDR2 FQNEAQ (reference sequence). The V and J ends lost 0 bases and 2 bases respectively, with 14 bases between them. The CDR3 has 17 amino acids. CDR3 bases: TGTGCCAGCAGCTTAGCGAGGGGATCAGGCGCTGGAAACACCATATATTTT. Its protein is CASSLARGSGAGNTIYF.

The chain uses TRBV10-2 and TRBJ2-7, with 7 bases fitting TRBD2. Germline CDR1 reads WSHSY; CDR2 reads SAAADI. The CDR3 totals 15 residues. With 2 bases clipped from V and 2 bases from J, the junction kept 6 bases outside the gene matches. This CDR3 is CASSETLGRAYEQYF. The CDR3 nucleotides are TGCGCCAGCAGTGAGACGCTGGGGAGGGCCTACGAGCAGTACTTC.

This rearrangement joins TRBV10-3 to TRBJ2-1; 9 nucleotides line up with TRBD2. The CDR3 is 17 residues long. Germline CDR1 reads ENHRY; CDR2 reads SYGVKD. The V and J ends lost 0 bases and 5 bases, in that order; junction bases with no gene match: 8. In DNA, the CDR3 is TGTGCCATCAGTGAGTCCCGGGCTAGCGGGGATCACAATGAGCAGTTCTTC. Translation gives CAISESRASGDHNEQFF.

V usage is TRBV2 and J usage is TRBJ2-3; TRBD2 agrees at 8 bases. The CDR3 consists of 16 residues. Unmatched junction bases numbered 14, after V lost 7 bases and J lost 5 bases. Germline CDR1 and CDR2: SNHLY and FYNNEI. The CDR3 nucleotides read TGTGCCAGCATGAGAGAGGTAGCGGGGTTGGTAGATACGCAGTATTTT. Protein product: CASMREVAGLVDTQYF.

This clone showed up just once. The chain has TRBV6-1 and TRBJ2-6; no clear D gene. The CDR3 is made up of 15 amino acids. Trimming stripped 3 bases from V and 4 bases from J, with 10 bases between. The germline V gene has CDR1 MNHNS and CDR2 SASEGT. The CDR3 sequence: CASSEKRVGANVLTF. As DNA, the CDR3 is TGTGCCAGCAGTGAGAAGCGTGTAGGGGCCAACGTCCTGACTTTC.

The chain couples TRBV21-1 to TRBJ1-5. TRBV21-1 has pseudogene status. The CDR3 consists of 16 residues. CDR3 in amino acids: CANRNPLRNGNQPQHF. The CDR3 DNA reads as TGTGCCAACCGGAACCCCCTCCGGAATGGCAATCAGCCCCAGCATTTT.

The J gene is TRBJ1-2, the V gene TRBV5-1; 11 bases match TRBD1. The CDR3 is 16 amino acids. Germline CDR1 is SGHRS and CDR2 is YFSETQ. V gave up 7 bases and J gave up 0 bases; unmatched junction bases: 8. The CDR3 sequence: CASGGTGGTTNYGYTF. Here the CDR3 DNA reads TGCGCCAGCGGCGGGACAGGGGGAACTACTAACTATGGCTACACCTTC.

The chain links TRBV7-2 to TRBJ2-1; no reliable D call. CDR3 length: 12 residues. Germline V gene sequence: CDR1 SGHTA, CDR2 FQGNSA. Trimming pared 2 bases from V and 9 bases from J, leaving 8 bases between. CDR3 nucleotides: TGTGCCAGCAGCTTACTAAGCATTGAGCAGTTCTTC. This codes for CASSLLSIEQFF.

The V gene is TRBV19, the J gene TRBJ1-4; D not resolved. The CDR3 totals 15 residues. Germline assignment: CDR1 LNHDA and CDR2 SQIVND (reference sequence). V dropped 4 bases and J dropped 7 bases, with 16 bases sitting between them. The CDR3 here is CASSTPKLPSEKLFF. CDR3 nucleotide sequence: TGTGCCAGTAGTACGCCTAAACTTCCGAGTGAAAAACTGTTTTTT.

The gene calls are TRBV29-1 and TRBJ1-1; 7 bases fit TRBD1. This CDR3 region has 13 residues. J was trimmed by 4 bases and V by 4 bases; bases with no gene match: 6. The germline V gene has CDR1 SQVTM and CDR2 ANQGSEA. The CDR3 nucleotides are TGCAGCGTTGTTGAGGGGGCTGGCACTGAAGCTTTCTTT. As protein: CSVVEGAGTEAFF.

The rearrangement joins TRBV7-2 to TRBJ2-1; D unclear. Trimming took off 1 base at V and 9 bases at J, with 7 bases between the two ends. The CDR3 totals 12 residues. The germline V gene encodes CDR1 SGHTA and CDR2 FQGNSA. This chain's CDR3 is CASSLELGEQFF. In nucleotides, the CDR3 is TGTGCCAGCAGCTTAGAGCTAGGTGAGCAGTTCTTC.

This clone occurred once. The J gene is TRBJ1-2, the V gene TRBV11-2, with 7 bases identical to TRBD1. The CDR3 has 17 residues. Germline lookup yields CDR1 SGHAT and CDR2 FQNNGV. V trimming: 0 bases; J trimming: 4 bases; junction bases outside the gene matches: 11. The CDR3 spells CASSLDRAEGAGYGYTF. The CDR3 nucleotides read TGTGCCAGCAGCTTAGACCGAGCGGAGGGGGCGGGCTATGGCTACACCTTC.

The gene calls are TRBV6-5 and TRBJ1-2, with D tentatively TRBD1 (5 bases). Trimming shortened V by 6 bases and J by 1 base, and 9 bases separated the two germline ends. The CDR3 has 13 amino acids. Per germline, CDR1 MNHEY and CDR2 SVGAGI. The CDR3 region has the DNA TGTGCCAGCAGCCCCCAGGGTAACTATGGCTACACCTTC. Its protein is CASSPQGNYGYTF.

This clone came up a few times. This CDR3 is CASSLRGEGNEQFF. In DNA, the CDR3 is TGTGCCAGCAGTTTAAGAGGTGAGGGCAATGAGCAGTTCTTC. The chain employs TRBV21-1 and TRBJ2-1; the tabulated D call, TRBD2, remains unverified against the DNA. TRBV21-1 is a pseudogene. The CDR3 runs to 14 residues.